What follows are 30 T cell receptor beta chains derived from one specimen sequenced in a study of shared clonotypes between healthy human individuals. This table comes from immunoSEQ multiplex PCR, and its TCRdb copy is limited to in-frame clones, with some not included. The top ten clones hold approximately 1.7% of a sample with about 660,000 clones, approximately 79% of them seen once. The material sequenced was memory CD4+ T cells sorted from blood. The subset denotes: CD45RA-negative fraction. The receptors originated from a woman under 40 in good health.

This chain connects TRBV14 to TRBJ2-2, with a tentative D call TRBD1 (5 bases). CDR1 and CDR2 from the germline V gene are SGHDN and FVKESK. The V gene lost 4 bases and the J gene lost 0 bases, with 12 bases spanning the gap. The CDR3 is 16 amino acids. The CDR3 DNA sequence: TGTGCCAGCAGCCTCCAGGGCATCGCGAACACCGGGGAGCTGTTTTTT. It encodes CASSLQGIANTGELFF.

This clone was seen more than once but under ten times. The J gene is TRBJ2-3, the V gene TRBV4-2; maybe TRBD2 (5 bases). The CDR3 spans 15 residues. Germline-derived CDR1 and CDR2 are LGHNA and YNFKEQ. Between the trimmed V and J ends, which lost 4 bases and 4 bases, there was a span of 15 bases. The DNA of the CDR3 is TGTGCCAGCAGCCCGCGACGGGATAGATCAGATACGCAGTATTTT. Its protein product is CASSPRRDRSDTQYF.

The genes are TRBV19 and TRBJ1-5, with D maybe TRBD1 (5 bases). Looked up from germline, CDR1 is LNHDA and CDR2 is SQIVND (reference sequence). The ends were cut back, 3 bases at V and 9 bases at J, with 12 bases in the middle. This CDR3 comprises 13 residues. CDR3 in amino acids: CASSISSGLPQHF. The CDR3 DNA is TGTGCCAGTAGTATTTCTTCAGGGCTGCCCCAGCATTTT.

The CDR3 protein is CASSEVGINQPQHF. In DNA form, the CDR3 reads TGTGCCAGCAGTGAAGTAGGAATCAATCAGCCCCAGCATTTT. The V and J genes are TRBV6-1 and TRBJ1-5, with D uncertain. The CDR3 covers 14 residues. The germline V gene has CDR1 MNHNS and CDR2 SASEGT. The V and J ends lost 1 base and 3 bases respectively, with 7 bases between them.

The chain has TRBV5-1 and TRBJ2-5; 8 bases agree with TRBD2. Per germline, CDR1 SGHRS and CDR2 YFSETQ. The CDR3 sequence is 14 residues long. The ends lost 5 bases at V and 11 bases at J; junction bases unmatched: 14. The CDR3 region is CASSWDGPKREQYF. The DNA of the CDR3 is TGCGCCAGCAGTTGGGACGGGCCCAAGCGGGAGCAGTACTTC.

Remarks on this clone: A much larger clone lies one base from this, so it may be a read error. This sample also contains other DNA sequences that code for the same CDR3. The chain combines TRBV5-1 with TRBJ2-1; D remains unclear. From germline, CDR1 is SGHRS and CDR2 YFSETQ. CDR3 length equals 15 residues. V gave up 0 bases and J gave up 0 bases, with 7 bases separating them. CDR3 DNA sequence: TGCGCCAGCAGCTTGGACTCCGGCTCCTACAATGAGCAGTTCTTC. This sequence encodes CASSLDSGSYNEQFF.

This chain links TRBV2 with TRBJ2-5, with D perhaps TRBD1 (5 bases). Germline V gives CDR1 SNHLY, CDR2 FYNNEI. The CDR3 length is 13 residues. Trimming removed 6 bases from V and 3 bases from J, with 11 bases in between. The chain's CDR3 is CASSDSQEETQYF. DNA of the CDR3: TGTGCCAGCAGCGACAGTCAAGAAGAGACCCAGTACTTC.

The chain joins TRBV30 to TRBJ2-7; TRBD1 matches at 9 bases. Per germline, CDR1 GTSNPN and CDR2 SVGIG (reference sequence). This CDR3 is 14 amino acids long. V was pared by 0 bases and J by 7 bases, with 7 bases of the junction left unmatched. CDR3 amino acids: CAWSVGTGSEEQYF. CDR3 DNA sequence: TGTGCCTGGAGTGTAGGGACAGGGAGTGAAGAGCAGTACTTC.

The rearrangement links TRBV25-1 to TRBJ1-4, with 7 bases aligning to TRBD1. The length of the CDR3 is 17 residues. The ends lost 3 bases at V and 8 bases at J; junction bases unmatched: 15. Looked up from germline, CDR1 is MGHDK and CDR2 is SYGVNS. Written as DNA, the CDR3 is TGTGCCAGCAGTGAGGTCTTGGGGTGGGACAGTGAAGAAAAACTGTTTTTT. It is translated as CASSEVLGWDSEEKLFF.

The V call is TRBV27, the J call TRBJ2-2; perhaps TRBD2 as D (5 bases). Deletions cut 8 bases from V and 7 bases from J, with 8 bases between. This CDR3 is built from 11 residues. CDR1 and CDR2 from the germline V gene are MNHEY and SMNVEV (reference sequence). In nucleotides, the CDR3 is TGTGCCAGCCGCCGGGACGGGGAGCTGTTTTTT. Amino acids: CASRRDGELFF.

The CDR3 loop is CASAGETWVTGELFF. The DNA of the CDR3 is TGTGCCAGCGCAGGCGAAACCTGGGTCACCGGGGAGCTGTTTTTT. This chain joins TRBV28 and TRBJ2-2; D is uncertain. The CDR3 runs to 15 residues. Germline CDR1 and CDR2: MDHEN and SYDVKM. Trimming left V 8 bases short and J 4 bases short, with 17 bases between.

The CDR3 loop reads CASSWGRGNTEAFF. In DNA form, the CDR3 reads TGTGCCAGCAGCTGGGGCAGGGGTAACACTGAAGCTTTCTTT. The gene calls are TRBV7-9 and TRBJ1-1; D is possibly TRBD1 (6 bases). Germline CDR1 is SEHNR and CDR2 is FQNEAQ (reference sequence). Trimming took 4 bases from V and 2 from J, leaving 11 bases between them. The CDR3 contains 14 residues.

The chain uses TRBV15 and TRBJ2-7; 11 bases map to TRBD1. Germline trimming cut 5 bases from V and 6 bases from J; bases unmatched to any gene: 12. CDR1 LNHNV and CDR2 YYDKDF come from the germline V gene (reference sequence). The CDR3 loop spans 16 amino acids. CDR3 sequence: CATSGNPGQGVIEQYF. For the CDR3, the DNA is TGTGCCACCAGCGGGAACCCGGGACAGGGGGTGATCGAGCAGTACTTC. The full variable domain, in which reference TRBV15 and TRBJ2-7 provide the parts outside the CDR3, is DAMVIQNPRYQVTQFGKPVTLSCSQTLNHNVMYWYQQKSSQAPKLLFHYYDKDFNNEADTPDNFQSRRPNTSFCFLDIRSPGLGDTAMYLCATSGNPGQGVIEQYFGPGTRLTVT.

Here the CDR3 DNA reads TGTGCCTGGAGTCTGATTGCGGAGACCCAGTACTTC. Translation: CAWSLIAETQYF. V gene TRBV30 combines with J gene TRBJ2-5; D is ambiguous. CDR1 GTSNPN and CDR2 SVGIG come from the germline V gene (reference sequence). CDR3 length: 12 amino acids. Trimming pared 2 bases from V and 5 bases from J, leaving 9 bases between. The full variable domain, in which reference TRBV30 and TRBJ2-5 provide the parts outside the CDR3, is SQTIHQWPATLVQPVGSPLSLECTVEGTSNPNLYWYRQAAGRGLQLLFYSVGIGQISSEVPQNLSASRPQDRQFILSSKKLLLSDSGFYLCAWSLIAETQYFGPGTRLLVL.

At least ten counts were recorded for this clone. The chain uses TRBV7-7 and TRBJ1-5; D is unclear. Germline-derived CDR1 and CDR2 are SSHAT and FNYEAQ (reference sequence). This CDR3 is 13 amino acids long. V lost 5 bases and J lost 7, with 12 bases in between. CDR3 nucleotides: TGTGCCAGCAGCAGTGCTGAAGGACAGCCCCAGCATTTT. Its translation: CASSSAEGQPQHF.

The chain recombines TRBV7-9 with TRBJ2-7; no clear D. V gave up 1 base and J gave up 6 bases, with 13 bases separating them. This CDR3 has 14 amino acids. The germline gives CDR1 SEHNR, CDR2 FQNEAQ (reference sequence). The CDR3 loop reads CASSLEGATLEQYF. CDR3 bases: TGTGCCAGCAGCTTAGAGGGCGCTACTCTCGAGCAGTACTTC.

J is TRBJ1-2 and V is TRBV6-5; D perhaps matches TRBD1 (6 bases). Trimming pared 0 bases from V and 4 bases from J, leaving 12 bases between. The CDR3 consists of 15 residues. From germline, CDR1 is MNHEY and CDR2 SVGAGI. CDR3 nucleotides: TGTGCCAGCAGTTACTCGCGGACAGCCTCCTATGGCTACACCTTC. It encodes CASSYSRTASYGYTF.

CDR3 nucleotides: TGCAGCGGAAAAGTCGGGTATGGCTACACCTTC. It encodes CSGKVGYGYTF. The chain joins TRBV29-1 to TRBJ1-2; D gene uncertain. The CDR3 is 11 amino acids. Germline-derived CDR1 and CDR2 are SQVTM and ANQGSEA. Between the trimmed V and J ends, which lost 7 bases and 5 bases, there was a span of 11 bases.

The chain has TRBV30 and TRBJ1-1, with TRBD1 as a possible D gene (6 bases). V lost 2 bases and J 1 base, leaving 11 bases between the germline ends. The CDR3 has 14 amino acids. Germline loops: CDR1 GTSNPN, CDR2 SVGIG (reference sequence). As DNA, the CDR3 is TGTGCCTGGAGTAGGGGGAACTCGAACACTGAAGCTTTCTTT. Amino acid sequence: CAWSRGNSNTEAFF.

This chain joins TRBV7-6 and TRBJ2-5, with 7 nucleotides matching TRBD1. This CDR3 is 13 amino acids long. CDR1 SGHVS and CDR2 FNYEAQ come from the germline V gene. V trimming: 5 bases; J trimming: 2 bases; junction bases outside the gene matches: 2. CDR3 bases: TGTGCCAGCAGCACGGGACAGCAAGAGACCCAGTACTTC. It translates to CASSTGQQETQYF.

J is TRBJ2-5 and V is TRBV28; 10 bases fit TRBD1. CDR1 and CDR2 from the germline V gene are MDHEN and SYDVKM. The CDR3 is 15 residues long. Trimming cost V 5 bases and J 4 bases; bases outside gene matches: 7. The chain's CDR3 is CASSPGQGFSETQYF. Here the CDR3 DNA reads TGTGCCAGCAGTCCGGGACAGGGGTTTTCAGAGACCCAGTACTTC.

The chain uses TRBV2 and TRBJ2-1; no firm D call. Trimming cost V 2 bases and J 5 bases, with 7 bases left between them. The CDR3 is 13 amino acids. The germline gives CDR1 SNHLY, CDR2 FYNNEI. The CDR3 loop is CASSERGNNEQFF. CDR3 nucleotides: TGTGCCAGCAGTGAAAGAGGTAACAATGAGCAGTTCTTC.

The V gene is TRBV14, the J gene TRBJ2-3, with D tentatively TRBD2 (6 bases). Germline CDR1 and CDR2: SGHDN and FVKESK. With 4 bases removed from V and 5 bases from J, the gap between germline ends came to 13 bases. CDR3 length: 14 amino acids. The CDR3: CASSLLSGRDTQYF. The CDR3 region has the DNA TGTGCCAGCAGCCTACTTAGCGGAAGAGATACGCAGTATTTT. Drawing the rest from reference TRBV14 and TRBJ2-3, the complete variable domain is EAGVTQFPSHSVIEKGQTVTLRCDPISGHDNLYWYRRVMGKEIKFLLHFVKESKQDESGMPNNRFLAERTGGTYSTLKVQPAELEDSGVYFCASSLLSGRDTQYFGPGTRLTVL.

This chain connects TRBV6-5 to TRBJ2-3; D unclear. This CDR3 spans 14 amino acids. Germline V gives CDR1 MNHEY, CDR2 SVGAGI. Deletions cut 0 bases from V and 8 bases from J, with 12 bases between. CDR3 coding DNA: TGTGCCAGCAGTTACTCGAAGGTCGGCGGTACGCAGTATTTT. Translated: CASSYSKVGGTQYF.

The chain carries TRBV5-4 and TRBJ2-3; no definite D call. CDR1 and CDR2 from the germline V gene are SGHNT and YYREEE (reference sequence). Deletions cut 1 base from V and 5 bases from J, with 14 bases between. The CDR3 has 15 amino acids. The CDR3 bases are TGTGCCAGCAGCTTGAGTACCCGCAATAGAGATACGCAGTATTTT. It codes for CASSLSTRNRDTQYF.

The genes are TRBV5-1 and TRBJ1-4; maybe TRBD1 (5 bases). The CDR3 length is 15 residues. The germline V gene encodes CDR1 SGHRS and CDR2 YFSETQ. Deletions cut 0 bases from V and 7 bases from J, with 13 bases between. This CDR3 reads CASSLEAPQGEKLFF. The DNA of the CDR3 is TGCGCCAGCAGCTTGGAGGCCCCGCAGGGTGAAAAACTGTTTTTT.

This clone showed up just a few times. The CDR3 DNA sequence: TGCGCCAGCAGTCGGGACCAGGGGCAAGAGACCCAGTACTTC. This sequence encodes CASSRDQGQETQYF. This rearrangement joins TRBV5-1 to TRBJ2-5; tentative D call: TRBD1 (6 bases). With 5 bases removed from V and 2 bases from J, the gap between germline ends came to 13 bases. Per germline, CDR1 SGHRS and CDR2 YFSETQ. CDR3 length equals 14 residues.

The chain recombines TRBV2 with TRBJ1-5; no reliable D call. Trimming took off 4 bases at V and 3 bases at J, with 10 bases between the two ends. Germline lookup yields CDR1 SNHLY and CDR2 FYNNEI. CDR3 length equals 14 residues. In nucleotides, the CDR3 is TGTGCCAGCAGTGCGGCCAGAAACAATCAGCCCCAGCATTTT. It encodes CASSAARNNQPQHF.

V and J are TRBV16 and TRBJ1-1; D ambiguous. This CDR3 is 15 amino acids long. Germline V gives CDR1 KGHSY, CDR2 FQNENV. Trimming cost V 0 bases and J 4 bases, with 12 bases left between them. The CDR3 coding sequence is TGTGCCAGCAGCCAATCGGCCCGGAGAACCACTGAAGCTTTCTTT. Translated: CASSQSARRTTEAFF.

The CDR3 here is CASSSGTALLNEQFF. CDR3 DNA sequence: TGCGCCAGCAGCTCCGGGACAGCTTTGCTCAATGAGCAGTTCTTC. The chain recombines TRBV5-1 with TRBJ2-1; 7 bases are shared with TRBD1. The length of the CDR3 is 15 residues. Unmatched junction bases numbered 9, after V lost 3 bases and J lost 6 bases. Germline V gives CDR1 SGHRS, CDR2 YFSETQ.